This T cell receptor beta chain was profiled in a study of T-cell reconstitution after alpha-beta-depleted transplantation in children. It was with unique molecular identifiers that the TCRbeta library was prepared. Via MiXCR, TCRdb re-called the PCR reads, giving one row per CDR3 protein. Of about 350,000 distinct CDR3 sequences in the sample, about 17% were seen once. Study-level results: Several patients had high TCRbeta diversity at day 60; it came from surviving recipient T cells and thymic progenitors. When one year had passed after transplant, most T-cell counts and diversity came from newly produced T cells. Roughly two months post-transplant, alpha-beta T cells reportedly originated from several hundred graft clones that had expanded.

This clonotype has a handful of counts. Its antigen is undetermined. CDR3 length equals 15 residues. After removal of 6 bases from V and 6 bases from J, the junction contained 10 bases not matched to a gene. In germline, CDR1 is MDHEN, CDR2 SYDVKM. Sample: PBMCs, mostly from graft donor cells, taken 360 days after TCRalphabeta/CD19-depleted stem cell transplant. This clonotype originated in a male patient under 10 years old who had a stem cell transplant for acute lymphoblastic leukemia, so the T cells may come from the graft donor. This chain joins TRBV28 and TRBJ2-1; the match to TRBD1 covers 8 bases. CDR3 nucleotide sequence: TGTGCCAGCAGCCCAACAGGGGGAAGGGCCAATGAGCAGTTCTTC. Protein: CASSPTGGRANEQFF.